The following is a T cell receptor beta chain sequence with its context. The antigen is unknown. These data belong to a study of beta chain features in type 1 diabetes. The CDR3 runs 13 residues. Germline CDR1 and CDR2: SGHVS and FQNEAQ. V dropped 1 base and J dropped 15 bases, with 16 bases sitting between them. Sequencing targeted expressed TCRB transcripts, as all isolated RNA had been reverse transcribed. Sequencing used immunoSEQ multiplex PCR; TCRdb keeps in-frame clones, though not all of them. The table lists roughly 700,000 clones, roughly 13% of them singletons. CD4+ cells of the naive, central memory, regulatory and stem cell-like memory types were sorted via CD45RO/CCR7/CD25/CD127/CD95/CD27. The authors obtained over 98% purity in all sorted populations. General study points: Moderate yet significant TCRB CDR3 shortening was seen in Type 1 diabetes patients in all four CD4+ subsets. Within the patient group, naive, central memory and Treg TCRB repertoires appeared more similar to each other than within healthy donors.

The sample taken for sequencing was naive CD4+ T cells from blood. This sequence originates from a man aged 18 to 30 with type 1 diabetes. The chain combines TRBV7-8 with TRBJ2-1; D is ambiguous. The CDR3 spells CASSLEQVGLRFF. The CDR3 region has the DNA TGTGCCAGCAGCTTAGAACAAGTCGGGCTAAGGTTCTTC.